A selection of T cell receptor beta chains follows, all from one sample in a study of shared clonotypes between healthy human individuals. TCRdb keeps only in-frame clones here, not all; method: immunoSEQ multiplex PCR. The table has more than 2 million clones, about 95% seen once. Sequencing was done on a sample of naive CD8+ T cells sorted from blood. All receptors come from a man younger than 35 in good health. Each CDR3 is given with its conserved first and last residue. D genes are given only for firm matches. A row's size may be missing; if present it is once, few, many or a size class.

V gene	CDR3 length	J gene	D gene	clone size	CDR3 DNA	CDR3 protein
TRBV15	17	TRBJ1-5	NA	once	TGTGCCACCGAGCTTGGTTCCGAGGTATTTAGCAATCAGCCCCAGCATTTT	CATELGSEVFSNQPQHF
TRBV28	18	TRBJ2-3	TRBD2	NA	TGTGCCAGCAGTCACCCACTAGCGGGGGGGTTGGCCGCAGATACGCAGTATTTT	CASSHPLAGGLAADTQYF
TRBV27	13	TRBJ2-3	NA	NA	TGTGCCAGCAGTGTAAGAATTACAGATACGCAGTATTTT	CASSVRITDTQYF
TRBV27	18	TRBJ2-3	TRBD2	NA	TGTGCCAGCAGTCTCGGGTTCTTACTAGCGGGGGACACAGATACGCAGTATTTT	CASSLGFLLAGDTDTQYF
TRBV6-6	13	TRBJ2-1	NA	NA	TGTGCCAGCGGGTCGGATTCCTACAATGAGCAGTTCTTC	CASGSDSYNEQFF
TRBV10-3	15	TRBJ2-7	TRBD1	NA	TGTGCCATCAGTGATGCGTGGACAGGATTCAACGAGCAGTACTTC	CAISDAWTGFNEQYF
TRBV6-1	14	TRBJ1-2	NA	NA	TGTGCCAGCAGTGAGGCCCTGGCCTGGAGTGGCTACACCTTC	CASSEALAWSGYTF
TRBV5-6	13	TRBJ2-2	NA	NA	TGTGCCAGCGAGACAGGGAACACCGGGGAGCTGTTTTTT	CASETGNTGELFF
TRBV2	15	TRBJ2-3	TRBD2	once	TGTGCCTCTCGGACTAGCGGGGGGGCGACAGATACGCAGTATTTT	CASRTSGGATDTQYF
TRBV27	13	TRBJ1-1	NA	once	TGTGCCAGCAGTCCCCCCGGGCACACTGAAGCTTTCTTT	CASSPPGHTEAFF
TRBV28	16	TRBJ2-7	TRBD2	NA	TGTGCCAGCAGTTTAAGACTAGCGGGAGACTCCTACGAGCAGTACTTC	CASSLRLAGDSYEQYF
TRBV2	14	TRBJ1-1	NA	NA	TGTGCCAGCAGTGAAGACGTGGGGAACCCTGAAGCTTTCTTT	CASSEDVGNPEAFF
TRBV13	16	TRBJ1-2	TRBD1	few	TGTGCCAGCAGCTCCGGGACAGTGTCGCCTCGTAATGGCTACACCTTC	CASSSGTVSPRNGYTF
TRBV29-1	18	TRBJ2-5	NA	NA	TGCAGCGTTGAAGATCCCTCGGGCCTATATCAGATACAAGAGACCCAGTACTTC	CSVEDPSGLYQIQETQYF
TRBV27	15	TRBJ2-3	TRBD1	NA	TGTGCCAGCCGGGACAGGGCATGGGACACAGATACGCAGTATTTT	CASRDRAWDTDTQYF
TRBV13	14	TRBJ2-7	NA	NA	TGTGCCAGCAGCTTAGGTTCGCAGGCCTACGAGCAGTACTTC	CASSLGSQAYEQYF
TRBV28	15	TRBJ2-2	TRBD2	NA	TGTGCCAGCAAGGAGCGGGAGCCCGACACCGGGGAGCTGTTTTTT	CASKEREPDTGELFF
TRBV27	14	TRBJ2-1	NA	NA	TGTGCCAGCAGTTGGGCCGGACCCGTCAATGAGCAGTTCTTC	CASSWAGPVNEQFF
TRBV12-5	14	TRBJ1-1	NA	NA	TGTGCTAGTGGTTTCGGGACACCTAACACTGAAGCTTTCTTT	CASGFGTPNTEAFF
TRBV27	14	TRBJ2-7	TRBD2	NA	TGTGCCAGCAGTTTAGCGGGGGGGCAGGGAGAGCAGTACTTC	CASSLAGGQGEQYF
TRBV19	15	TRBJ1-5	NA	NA	TGTGCCAGTAGTACCTCGGTCGAGACCTTACAGCCCCAGCATTTT	CASSTSVETLQPQHF
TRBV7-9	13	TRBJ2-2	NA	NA	TGTGCCAGCTTACCGGATACTCCCGGGGAGCTGTTTTTT	CASLPDTPGELFF
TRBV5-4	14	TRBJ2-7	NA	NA	TGTGCCAGCAGCTTGGGCCAGCCCCCGGGCGAGCAGTACTTC	CASSLGQPPGEQYF
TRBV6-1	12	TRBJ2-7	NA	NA	TGTGCCAGCAGTGACTTCCCCAACGAGCAGTACTTC	CASSDFPNEQYF
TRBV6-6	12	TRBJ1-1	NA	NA	TGTGCCAGCAGCAGAATGAACACTGAAGCTTTCTTT	CASSRMNTEAFF
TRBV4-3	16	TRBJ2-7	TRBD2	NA	TGCGCCAGCAGCCAACGAGATCTAGCGGGAGTGCACGAGCAGTACTTC	CASSQRDLAGVHEQYF
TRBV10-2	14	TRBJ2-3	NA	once	TGCGCCAGCACGGGCAGGGGCCCATCAGATACGCAGTATTTT	CASTGRGPSDTQYF
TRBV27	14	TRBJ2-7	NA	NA	TGTGCCAGCAGTTTTAACGGACAGCACTACGAGCAGTACTTC	CASSFNGQHYEQYF
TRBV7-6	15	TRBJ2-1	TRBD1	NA	TGTGCCAGCAGCTTAGCCCTAGGACAGGGAAATGAGCAGTTCTTC	CASSLALGQGNEQFF
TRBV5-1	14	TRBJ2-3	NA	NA	TGCGCCAGCAGCTTGGAGGTCGTCACAGATACGCAGTATTTT	CASSLEVVTDTQYF
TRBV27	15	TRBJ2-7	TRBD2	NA	TGTGCCAGCACTCCCCGCGGGGGGCGCATCCACGAGCAGTACTTC	CASTPRGGRIHEQYF
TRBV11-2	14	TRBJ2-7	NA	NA	TGTGCCAGCAGCTTCGGCAGGAATTCCTACGAGCAGTACTTC	CASSFGRNSYEQYF
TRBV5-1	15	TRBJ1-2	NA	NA	TGCGCCAGCAGCTTGGACCTTGACAGCAATTATGGCTACACCTTC	CASSLDLDSNYGYTF
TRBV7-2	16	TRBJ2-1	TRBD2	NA	TGTGCCAGCAGCTTACTAGCGGGGGGTTCCTACAATGAGCAGTTCTTC	CASSLLAGGSYNEQFF
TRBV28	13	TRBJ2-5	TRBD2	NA	TGTGCCAGCAGTCCGGGACTAGAAGAGACCCAGTACTTC	CASSPGLEETQYF
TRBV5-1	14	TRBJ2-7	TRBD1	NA	TGCGCCAGCAGCTACGGGACAGGAACCTACGAGCAGTACTTC	CASSYGTGTYEQYF
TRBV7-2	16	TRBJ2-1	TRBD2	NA	TGTGCCAGCAGCTTAGTGGCGGGAGGGCCCCGCAATGAGCAGTTCTTC	CASSLVAGGPRNEQFF
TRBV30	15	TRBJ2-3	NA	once	TGTGCCTGGAGGACGGGGGTAGGTCTTATAGATACGCAGTATTTT	CAWRTGVGLIDTQYF
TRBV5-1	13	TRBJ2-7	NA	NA	TGCGCCAGCAGCTTTACTCTCTCCTACGAGCAGTACTTC	CASSFTLSYEQYF
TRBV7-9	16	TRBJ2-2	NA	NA	TGTGCCAGCAGCCCCCACTGGTACGTGAACACCGGGGAGCTGTTTTTT	CASSPHWYVNTGELFF
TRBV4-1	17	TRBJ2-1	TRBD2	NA	TGCGCCAGCAGCCGCCAAGGACTAGCGGGAGGGGTCAATGAGCAGTTCTTC	CASSRQGLAGGVNEQFF
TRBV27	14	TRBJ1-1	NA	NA	TGTGCCAGCAGTTTATCGCAGGGAGGCACTGAAGCTTTCTTT	CASSLSQGGTEAFF
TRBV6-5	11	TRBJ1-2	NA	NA	TGTGCCAGCGGCGGATTTTATGGCTACACCTTC	CASGGFYGYTF
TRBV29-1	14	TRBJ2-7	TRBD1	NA	TGCAGCGTGATCGGGACAGGGGGCACCTACGAGCAGTACTTC	CSVIGTGGTYEQYF
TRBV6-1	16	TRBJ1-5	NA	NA	TGTGCCAGCAGTGAAGCGCCGGCAGGGCTTGGTCAGCCCCAGCATTTT	CASSEAPAGLGQPQHF
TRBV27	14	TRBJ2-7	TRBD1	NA	TGTGCCAGCAGCTTTCGACAGGGGAACTACGAGCAGTACTTC	CASSFRQGNYEQYF